This TCR beta chain is drawn from a study of OX40 agonist ivuxolimab in advanced cancers. This clone was recorded once. Germline V CDR1 and CDR2: SGHAT, FQNNGV. The CDR3 has 16 residues. Trimming took off 1 base at V and 4 bases at J, with 14 bases between the two ends. The assay was immunoSEQ multiplex PCR, and TCRdb's table has in-frame clones only and misses some. The sample lists tens of thousands of clones, around nine tenths seen once, with approximately 0.79% in the top ten. This receptor was taken from an adult with an advanced solid tumor such as melanoma, head and neck, liver or kidney cancer. The chain carries TRBV11-2 and TRBJ2-1, with D tentatively TRBD2 (6 bases). Material: CD4+ or CD8+ T cells sorted from blood, obtained in a trial of the OX40 agonist ivuxolimab. CDR3 residues: CASSLGLGGLYNEQFF. DNA of the CDR3: TGTGCCAGCAGCTTAGGCTTGGGAGGACTATACAATGAGCAGTTCTTC.